A selection of T cell receptor beta chains follows, all from one sample in a study of early T cells in non-severe SARS-CoV-2 infection. TCRdb passed the 5' RACE reads through MiXCR, listing each CDR3 protein once. The sample has under 35,000 distinct CDR3 sequences; about 3% are singletons. Sequences were obtained from whole blood. The receptor source for this set is an adult who was a healthcare worker with PCR-confirmed SARS-CoV-2 infection or an uninfected control (not recorded which). Both conserved end residues are part of each CDR3. D genes are given only for firm matches. Rows may omit the clone size; those that give it use once, few, many or a size class.

d_gene,v_gene,j_gene,abundance,CDR3nt,CDR3aa
.,TRBV20-1,TRBJ2-3,many,TGCAGTGGGGCTGAGGCGGGACGATCCGATACGCAGTATTTT,CSGAEAGRSDTQYF
TRBD1,TRBV5-1,TRBJ2-1,many,TGCGCCACCTCCCGGGACAGGGGGAACGATGAGCAGTTCTTC,CATSRDRGNDEQFF
.,TRBV5-1,TRBJ1-2,.,TGCGCCAGCAGCTTGGAAGGGGGGACCTCCGGCTACACCTTC,CASSLEGGTSGYTF
.,TRBV5-1,TRBJ1-4,many,TGCGCCAGCAGCTCGACTGGACAGCCTAATGAAAAACTGTTTTTT,CASSSTGQPNEKLFF
.,TRBV2,TRBJ2-3,many,TGTGCCAGCAGTGAAGAAGTTTCGTCCACGCAGTATTTT,CASSEEVSSTQYF
TRBD2,TRBV5-1,TRBJ2-5,few,TGCGCCAGCAGCTTAATAGCGGGGGAACAAGAGACCCAGTACTTC,CASSLIAGEQETQYF
TRBD1,TRBV14,TRBJ1-1,many,TGTGCCAGCAGCCAAGAACAGGGGGCTATCACTGAAGCTTTCTTT,CASSQEQGAITEAFF
.,TRBV9,TRBJ2-3,many,TGTGCCAGCAGCGTAGGACAGAGTAATACAGATACGCAGTATTTT,CASSVGQSNTDTQYF
.,TRBV7-8,TRBJ1-2,many,TGTGCCAGCAGCCTCGTACGGGGGGCACGGGGCTACACCTTC,CASSLVRGARGYTF
.,TRBV27,TRBJ2-3,many,TGTGCCAGCAGTTTAGTGTCGTCTAGCACAGATACGCAGTATTTT,CASSLVSSSTDTQYF
.,TRBV20-1,TRBJ2-2,many,TGCAGTGCTAGTTTCGTCGCGAACACCGGGGAGCTGTTTTTT,CSASFVANTGELFF
.,TRBV10-2,TRBJ1-6,many,TGCGCCAGCAGTGAGAGCCCCGTGGGGTATTCACCCCTCCACTTT,CASSESPVGYSPLHF
TRBD2,TRBV27,TRBJ2-3,many,TGTGCCAGCAGTTCCACCGGGAGGCCAGATACGCAGTATTTT,CASSSTGRPDTQYF
TRBD2,TRBV7-2,TRBJ2-5,many,TGTGCCAGCAGCCCAGGTGGGGCGGGGGGAGAGACCCAGTACTTC,CASSPGGAGGETQYF
.,TRBV11-2,TRBJ2-1,many,TGTGCCAGCAGCTTAGGGGAGTTGTATGAGCAGTTCTTC,CASSLGELYEQFF
TRBD1,TRBV4-1,TRBJ1-1,many,TGCGCCAGCAGCCAAGACGGACAGGGCAACACTGAAGCTTTCTTT,CASSQDGQGNTEAFF
TRBD1,TRBV13,TRBJ1-2,many,TGTGCCAGCAGCCCACAGGGGGGTCCCCCCCAATTC,CASSPQGGPPQF
TRBD2,TRBV12-3/TRBV12-4,TRBJ2-3,few,TGTGCCAGCAGTTCTAGCGGGGGGGCCTTCGATACGCAGTATTTT,CASSSSGGAFDTQYF
.,TRBV10-3,TRBJ1-4,.,TGTGCCATCAGTGAGGGGCAGGCAACTAATGAAAAACTGTTTTTT,CAISEGQATNEKLFF
TRBD1,TRBV3-1,TRBJ2-2,.,TGTGCCAGCAGGCGACAGGGGGCGAGCACCGGGGAGCTGTTTTTT,CASRRQGASTGELFF
.,TRBV5-6,TRBJ2-1,medium-sized,TGTGCCAGCAGCCGAAAAGGAGCAACAGATAGGGGCTCCTACAATGAGCAGTTCTTC,CASSRKGATDRGSYNEQFF
TRBD1,TRBV4-2,TRBJ1-5,many,TGTGCCAGCAGCCAAGAGCCAGGGGGCAGCAATCAGCCCCAGCATTTT,CASSQEPGGSNQPQHF
.,TRBV19,TRBJ2-1,many,TGTGCCAGTGGTCTGGACGAGAGCTCCTACAATGAGCAGTTCTTC,CASGLDESSYNEQFF
.,TRBV6-1,TRBJ2-6,many,TGTGCCAGCAGTGACCACTCCAGTGGGGCCAACGTCCTGACTTTC,CASSDHSSGANVLTF
TRBD1,TRBV30,TRBJ2-5,many,TGTGCCTGGAGCAGATTCAGGGGACAGCTCAAAGAGACCCAGTACTTC,CAWSRFRGQLKETQYF